These 23 T cell receptor beta chains originate from one sample sequenced in a study of control samples from healthy donors and cancer patients. The method was immunoSEQ multiplex PCR; TCRdb's version includes in-frame clones alone and lacks a portion of them. The data contain about 36,000 clones, 90% to 95% of them singletons. The specimen sequenced was PBMCs. The source is a man aged 35 to 55 with colorectal cancer.

The J gene is TRBJ1-5, the V gene TRBV6-2 or TRBV6-3, with D perhaps TRBD1 (6 bases). The germline CDR1 and CDR2 sequences are MNHEY and SVGEGT. CDR3 length equals 16 residues. Trimming stripped 4 bases from V and 3 bases from J, with 16 bases between. The CDR3 DNA is TGTGCCAGCAGTTTAAGGGGGAGGGCGCTCAATCAGCCCCAGCATTTT. It translates to CASSLRGRALNQPQHF.

V and J are TRBV19 and TRBJ2-3, with D possibly matching TRBD1 (5 bases). The J call may be wrong; the DNA end is better matched by TRBJ1-5. This CDR3 is 16 amino acids long. CDR1 is LNHDA, CDR2 SQIVND, per germline (reference sequence). The CDR3 region has the DNA TGTGCCAGTAGTACCCGGGACCTATATTCCACAGATACGCAGCATTTT. As protein: CASSTRDLYSTDTQHF.

The chain employs TRBV6-8 and TRBJ2-3; D is perhaps TRBD1 or TRBD2 (6 bases each). The CDR3 runs to 16 residues. The V gene lost 0 bases and the J gene lost 2 bases, with 12 bases spanning the gap. Germline values: CDR1 MNHGY, CDR2 SAAAGT. The CDR3 DNA is TGTGCCAGCAGTTACTCGACCGGGGGCGTCACAGATACGCAGTATTTT. This translates into CASSYSTGGVTDTQYF.

This sequence joins TRBV3-1 (or the pseudogene TRBV3-2) and TRBJ1-3; D remains ambiguous. V was trimmed by 0 bases and J by 3 bases, leaving 9 bases between them. CDR3 length equals 15 residues. CDR1 is LGHDT, CDR2 YNNKEL, per germline (reference sequence). CDR3 protein: CASSQDEVIGNTIYF. The CDR3, as DNA: TGTGCCAGCAGCCAAGACGAGGTTATTGGAAACACCATATATTTT.

This chain links TRBV2 with TRBJ1-3; D uncertain. Germline V gene sequence: CDR1 SNHLY, CDR2 FYNNEI. Trimming shortened V by 6 bases and J by 2 bases, and 11 bases separated the two germline ends. The CDR3 consists of 14 residues. In nucleotides, the CDR3 is TGTGCCAGCAGAAGGGTCGGGGCTGGAAACACCATATATTTT. Translation gives CASRRVGAGNTIYF. Together with reference TRBV2 and TRBJ1-3, the CDR3 gives the full variable domain: EPEVTQTPSHQVTQMGQEVILRCVPISNHLYFYWYRQILGQKVEFLVSFYNNEISEKSEIFDDQFSVERPDGSNFTLKIRSTKLEDSAMYFCASRRVGAGNTIYFGEGSWLTVV.

The chain links TRBV19 to TRBJ2-5; D uncertain. V lost 7 bases, J lost 7 bases, and 10 bases lay in between. The CDR3 is 11 residues long. Germline V gives CDR1 LNHDA, CDR2 SQIVND (reference sequence). CDR3 sequence: CASIPNGTQYF. The CDR3 DNA reads TGTGCCAGTATACCGAACGGGACCCAGTACTTC.

V usage is TRBV7-2 and J usage is TRBJ2-2; 7 bases are shared with TRBD1. There are 16 residues in the CDR3. Germline CDR1 reads SGHTA; CDR2 reads FQGNSA. Trimming removed 1 base from V and 4 bases from J; junction bases left unmatched: 6. This CDR3 reads CASSLDLGGVTGELFF. The CDR3 nucleotides read TGTGCCAGCAGCTTAGATTTAGGGGGCGTCACCGGGGAGCTGTTTTTT.

J is TRBJ1-2 and V is TRBV7-9; 7 nucleotides align to TRBD1. Losses at the gene ends were 5 bases for V and 4 bases for J; bases not matched to a gene: 10. The length of the CDR3 is 15 residues. Germline CDR1 reads SEHNR; CDR2 reads FQNEAQ (reference sequence). The CDR3 loop is CASSKGTVDFYGYTF. In DNA, the CDR3 is TGTGCCAGCAGCAAAGGGACAGTAGACTTCTATGGCTACACCTTC.

The chain couples TRBV4-1 to TRBJ1-6, with TRBD1 matching over 7 bases. CDR3 size: 15 residues. The V gene's germline CDR1 is MGHRA and CDR2 YSYEKL. The ends lost 0 bases at V and 9 bases at J; junction bases unmatched: 5. CDR3 DNA sequence: TGCGCCAGCAGCCAAGACGACAGGGAGGCTTCACCCCTCCACTTT. Translation gives CASSQDDREASPLHF.

The V gene is TRBV5-6, the J gene TRBJ2-7; D call uncertain. Deletions cut 0 bases from V and 4 bases from J, with 5 bases between. This CDR3 is built from 12 residues. Germline-derived CDR1 and CDR2 are SGHDT and YYEEEE. CDR3 protein: CASSLGIYEQYF. The CDR3 region has the DNA TGTGCCAGCAGCTTGGGGATTTACGAGCAGTACTTC.

The V call is TRBV27, the J call TRBJ2-1, with a tentative D call TRBD2 (5 bases). V lost 5 bases to trimming and J lost 0 bases, with 20 bases between them. CDR1 is MNHEY and CDR2 is SMNVEV in the germline V gene (reference sequence). This CDR3 contains 18 residues. CDR3 coding DNA: TGTGCCAGCAGTCCGAGGACGGTTAGCGTCCTCTCCTACAATGAGCAGTTCTTC. Translation gives CASSPRTVSVLSYNEQFF.

This clone is a singleton in its sample. CDR3 bases: TGTGCCAGCAGTTACTCAATCCCGAGCTCTGGAAACACCATATATTTT. Residues: CASSYSIPSSGNTIYF. V gene TRBV6-2 or TRBV6-3 combines with J gene TRBJ1-3; no definite D call. Trimming took off 0 bases at V and 0 bases at J, with 9 bases between the two ends. CDR3 length: 16 amino acids. Germline-derived CDR1 and CDR2 are MNHEY and SVGEGT.

This clone was seen a few times. The rearrangement joins TRBV11-2 to TRBJ1-1; D ambiguous. CDR1 is SGHAT and CDR2 is FQNNGV in the germline V gene. CDR3 size: 13 residues. V lost 5 bases and J lost 1, with 8 bases in between. CDR3 sequence: CASSATWNTEAFF. CDR3 sequence (DNA): TGTGCCAGCAGCGCGACCTGGAACACTGAAGCTTTCTTT.

This clone was recorded once. The chain employs TRBV6-2 or TRBV6-3 and TRBJ1-5; no definite D call. CDR3 length: 15 amino acids. CDR1 is MNHEY and CDR2 is SVGEGT in the germline V gene. V was cut by 6 bases and J by 2 bases, with 14 bases left in between. CDR3 DNA sequence: TGTGCCAGCAGCTTCGAAACTATGCGCAATCAGCCCCAGCATTTT. Protein: CASSFETMRNQPQHF.

The chain carries TRBV6-5 and TRBJ1-1; D not certain. The germline V gene encodes CDR1 MNHEY and CDR2 SVGAGI. Between the trimmed V and J ends, which lost 5 bases and 1 base, there was a span of 11 bases. This CDR3 spans 14 amino acids. The CDR3 DNA is TGTGCCAGCAGTCCCAGATTCAGGAACACTGAAGCTTTCTTT. Protein product: CASSPRFRNTEAFF.

The chain links TRBV9 to TRBJ2-1; D gene uncertain. CDR3 length: 11 residues. The germline V gene encodes CDR1 SGDLS and CDR2 YYNGEE. V was pared by 3 bases and J by 5 bases, with 3 bases between. CDR3 bases: TGTGCCAGCAGCGGCGACAATGAGCAGTTCTTC. Translation gives CASSGDNEQFF.

This rearrangement joins TRBV2 to TRBJ1-4, with D tentatively TRBD1 (5 bases). CDR1 is SNHLY and CDR2 is FYNNEI in the germline V gene. Trimming pared 6 bases from V and 0 bases from J, leaving 20 bases between. The CDR3 spans 18 residues. This chain's CDR3 is CASRPPSFRGATNEKLFF. The CDR3 DNA follows: TGTGCCAGCAGACCCCCCTCCTTCCGGGGGGCAACTAATGAAAAACTGTTTTTT. Looking up the rest from reference TRBV2 and TRBJ1-4 gives the full variable domain: EPEVTQTPSHQVTQMGQEVILRCVPISNHLYFYWYRQILGQKVEFLVSFYNNEISEKSEIFDDQFSVERPDGSNFTLKIRSTKLEDSAMYFCASRPPSFRGATNEKLFFGSGTQLSVL.

This chain connects TRBV30 to TRBJ1-2; D call uncertain. In germline, CDR1 is GTSNPN, CDR2 SVGIG (reference sequence). The CDR3 consists of 11 residues. V was trimmed by 2 bases and J by 6 bases, leaving 7 bases between them. The CDR3 coding sequence is TGTGCCTGGAGTTTAGAGGATGGCTACACCTTC. The encoded protein is CAWSLEDGYTF.

This clone was observed once. The chain is built from TRBV28 and TRBJ1-4, with no clear D. The V gene's germline CDR1 is MDHEN and CDR2 SYDVKM. The length of the CDR3 is 15 residues. Deletions cut 7 bases from V and 4 bases from J, with 16 bases between. In DNA form, the CDR3 reads TGTGCCAGCATTAGTTTCTCCGGATTTAATGAAAAACTGTTTTTT. Its translation is CASISFSGFNEKLFF.

As for this clone: The junction differs from germline at one of its ends, possibly a read error. The chain recombines TRBV6-5 with TRBJ2-7, with D possibly TRBD2 on 5 matching bases. The germline CDR1 and CDR2 sequences are MNHEY and SVGAGI. This CDR3 contains 13 residues. The CDR3 bases are TGTACCAGCGGTCGTGAGAGCTCCTACGAGCAGTACTTC. It codes for CTSGRESSYEQYF.

V and J are TRBV23-1 and TRBJ1-3; D is possibly TRBD1 (5 bases). TRBV23-1 qualifies as an ORF whose function is uncertain. This CDR3 is built from 21 residues. V was pared by 8 bases and J by 0 bases, with 32 bases between. CDR3 sequence (DNA): TGCGCCAGCCTTACTAGAGGGTCGGGGGAGTGGGGCCGTCGCTCTGGAAACACCATATATTTT. This translates into CASLTRGSGEWGRRSGNTIYF.

The chain combines TRBV6-5 with TRBJ1-6; D is possibly TRBD1 (5 bases). The CDR3 loop spans 15 amino acids. V was cut by 4 bases and J by 6 bases, with 13 bases left in between. Germline-derived CDR1 and CDR2 are MNHEY and SVGAGI. The CDR3 DNA reads TGTGCCAGCAGTTTTAGGGACGGGACTAATTCACCCCTCCACTTT. Translation gives CASSFRDGTNSPLHF.

V is TRBV7-2 and J is TRBJ1-3; no clear D gene. CDR1 and CDR2 from the germline V gene are SGHTA and FQGNSA. The CDR3 spans 14 residues. The V end was cut by 0 bases, the J end by 2 bases, with 5 bases between. The CDR3, as DNA: TGTGCCAGCAGCTTAGCCTCGGCTGGAAACACCATATATTTT. This gives the protein CASSLASAGNTIYF.